This entry concerns a single T cell receptor (beta chain). The sample belongs to a study of OX40 agonist ivuxolimab in advanced cancers. V lost 3 bases, J lost 7 bases, and 13 bases lay in between. CDR1 and CDR2 (germline): SNHLY, FYNNEI. The CDR3 has 14 residues. The method was immunoSEQ multiplex PCR; TCRdb's version includes in-frame clones alone and lacks a portion of them. Altogether some 150,000 clones are present, less than 95% being singletons, with the ten largest covering around 0.99%. The V and J genes are TRBV2 and TRBJ2-1; D is perhaps TRBD2 (6 bases). This material consisted of CD4+ or CD8+ T cells sorted from blood, taken in a trial of the OX40 agonist ivuxolimab. The origin of this receptor is an adult with an advanced solid tumor such as melanoma, head and neck, liver or kidney cancer. CDR3 sequence (DNA): TGTGCCAGCAGTGAGGGGCTTAGCGGAAATGAGCAGTTCTTC. Residues: CASSEGLSGNEQFF.